Sequencing of this T cell receptor beta chain was carried out in a study of Ad26.COV2.S vaccination and SARS-CoV-2 variants. Whole-study context: Each vaccinee took Ad26.COV2.S intramuscularly, once or twice 56 days apart.

Study-wide results and limits: Across vaccine and placebo recipients, the breadth of non-spike TCRs was similar. Measurements of TCR breadth and depth may have given underestimates of the total T cell responses.

V lost 4 bases to trimming and J lost 6 bases, with 12 bases between them. This CDR3 is built from 13 residues. Germline CDR1 is SGHVS and CDR2 is FNYEAQ. TCRdb's table, derived via immunoSEQ multiplex PCR, lists solely in-frame clones and lacks some. The sample gives 400,000 to 450,000 clones, about 92% of which show up once; less than 2% is in the top ten. Indicated treatment: around 19 received Ad26.COV2.S at low or high dose, single or two shots; about 5 received placebo; per-sample allocation not given. Vaccine and placebo recipients were sampled on day 63 after the first injection. Within Boston, the person who donated was an adult of 18-55 years. A word on this clone: Its antigen is not known.

The starting material was peripheral blood, obtained in a trial of Ad26.COV2.S vaccine versus placebo. This sequence joins TRBV7-6 and TRBJ1-1; no clear D. The receptor comes from a person between 18 and 65 years old who received the Ad26.COV2.S COVID-19 vaccine or a placebo. Written as DNA, the CDR3 is TGTGCCAGCAGCTCACTAGCCCCACCTGAAGCTTTCTTT. It codes for CASSSLAPPEAFF.